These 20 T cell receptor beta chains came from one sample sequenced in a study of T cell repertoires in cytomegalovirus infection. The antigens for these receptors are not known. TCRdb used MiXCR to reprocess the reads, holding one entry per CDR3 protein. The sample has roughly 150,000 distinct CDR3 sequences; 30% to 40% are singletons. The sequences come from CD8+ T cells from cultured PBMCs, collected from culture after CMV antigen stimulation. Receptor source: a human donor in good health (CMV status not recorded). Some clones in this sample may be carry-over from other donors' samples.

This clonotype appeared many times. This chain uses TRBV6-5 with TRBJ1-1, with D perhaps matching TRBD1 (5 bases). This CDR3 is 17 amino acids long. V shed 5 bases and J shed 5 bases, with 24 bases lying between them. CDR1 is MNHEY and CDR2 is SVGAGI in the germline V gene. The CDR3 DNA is TGTGCCAGCAGTCCGCTTGGGGCCATACCAGGGCGTACTGAAGCTTTCTTT. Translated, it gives CASSPLGAIPGRTEAFF.

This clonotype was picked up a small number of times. The CDR3 reads CSARDQAASNQPQHF. The CDR3 region has the DNA TGCAGTGCTAGAGATCAGGCAGCCAGCAATCAGCCCCAGCATTTT. V and J are TRBV20-1 and TRBJ1-5; D unresolved. This CDR3 is built from 15 residues. The germline CDR1 and CDR2 sequences are DFQATT and SNEGSKA (reference sequence). V was clipped by 0 bases and J by 1 base, with 10 bases between them.

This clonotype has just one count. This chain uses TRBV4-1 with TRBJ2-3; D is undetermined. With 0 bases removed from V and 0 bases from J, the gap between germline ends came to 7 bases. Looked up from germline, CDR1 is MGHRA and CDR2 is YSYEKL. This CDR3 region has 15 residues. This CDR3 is CASSQDLGSTDTQYF. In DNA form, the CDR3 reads TGCGCCAGCAGCCAAGATCTTGGAAGCACAGATACGCAGTATTTT.

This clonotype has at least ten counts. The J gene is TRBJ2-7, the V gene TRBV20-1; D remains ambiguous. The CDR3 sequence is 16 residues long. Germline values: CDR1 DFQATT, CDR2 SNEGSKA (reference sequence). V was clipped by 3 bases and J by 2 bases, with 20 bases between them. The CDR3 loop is CSARFKNGHDPYEQYF. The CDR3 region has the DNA TGCAGTGCTAGGTTCAAGAATGGGCATGACCCCTACGAGCAGTACTTC.

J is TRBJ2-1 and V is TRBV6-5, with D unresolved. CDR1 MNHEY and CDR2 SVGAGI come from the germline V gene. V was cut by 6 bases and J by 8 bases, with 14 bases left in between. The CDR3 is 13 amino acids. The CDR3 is CASSKTWWDEQFF. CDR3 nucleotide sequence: TGTGCCAGCAGCAAGACGTGGTGGGATGAGCAGTTCTTC.

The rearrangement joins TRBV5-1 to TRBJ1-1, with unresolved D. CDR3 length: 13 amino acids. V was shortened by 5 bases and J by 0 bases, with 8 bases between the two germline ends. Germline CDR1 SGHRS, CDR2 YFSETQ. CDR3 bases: TGCGCCAGCAGGCTCGGTTTGAACACTGAAGCTTTCTTT. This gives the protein CASRLGLNTEAFF.

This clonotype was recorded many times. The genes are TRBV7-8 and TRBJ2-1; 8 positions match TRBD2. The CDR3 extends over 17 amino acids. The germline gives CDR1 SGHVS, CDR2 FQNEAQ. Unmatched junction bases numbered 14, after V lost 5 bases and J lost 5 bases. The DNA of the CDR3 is TGTGCCAGCAGCCCGCGGGGTGGCGGGGGGTTAAACAATGAGCAGTTCTTC. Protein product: CASSPRGGGGLNNEQFF. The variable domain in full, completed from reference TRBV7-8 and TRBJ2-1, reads GAGVSQSPRYKVAKRGQDVALRCDPISGHVSLFWYQQALGQGPEFLTYFQNEAQLDKSGLPSDRFFAERPEGSVSTLKIQRTQQEDSAVYLCASSPRGGGGLNNEQFFGPGTRLTVL.

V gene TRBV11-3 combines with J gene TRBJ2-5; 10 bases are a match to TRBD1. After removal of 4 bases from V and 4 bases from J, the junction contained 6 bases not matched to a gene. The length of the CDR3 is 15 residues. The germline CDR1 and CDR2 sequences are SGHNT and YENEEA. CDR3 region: CASSSRTGGGETQYF. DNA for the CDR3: TGTGCCAGCAGCTCCCGGACAGGGGGGGGAGAGACCCAGTACTTC. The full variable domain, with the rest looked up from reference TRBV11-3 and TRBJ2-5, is EAGVVQSPRYKIIEKKQPVAFWCNPISGHNTLYWYLQNLGQGPELLIRYENEEAVDDSQLPKDRFSAERLKGVDSTLKIQPAELGDSAVYLCASSSRTGGGETQYFGPGTRLLVL.

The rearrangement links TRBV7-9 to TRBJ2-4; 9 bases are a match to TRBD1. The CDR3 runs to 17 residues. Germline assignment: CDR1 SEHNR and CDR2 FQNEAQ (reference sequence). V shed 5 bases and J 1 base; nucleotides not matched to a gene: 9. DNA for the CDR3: TGTGCCAGCAGCGTGGACAGGGGAGGAGAGGCCAAAAACATTCAGTACTTC. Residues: CASSVDRGGEAKNIQYF.

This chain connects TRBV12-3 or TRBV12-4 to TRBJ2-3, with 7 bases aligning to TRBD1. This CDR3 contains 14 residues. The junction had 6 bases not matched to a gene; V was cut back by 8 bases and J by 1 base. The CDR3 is CASSLTGGTDTQYF. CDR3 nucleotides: TGTGCCAGCTCACTTACAGGGGGCACAGATACGCAGTATTTT.

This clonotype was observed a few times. In DNA form, the CDR3 reads TGTGCCAGCAGCTTACCGCCTGAAGCTTTCTTT. Its translation is CASSLPPEAFF. This chain links TRBV11-2 with TRBJ1-1, with unresolved D. The length of the CDR3 is 11 residues. Germline V gene data show CDR1 as SGHAT and CDR2 as FQNNGV. Trimming shortened V by 2 bases and J by 6 bases, and 4 bases separated the two germline ends.

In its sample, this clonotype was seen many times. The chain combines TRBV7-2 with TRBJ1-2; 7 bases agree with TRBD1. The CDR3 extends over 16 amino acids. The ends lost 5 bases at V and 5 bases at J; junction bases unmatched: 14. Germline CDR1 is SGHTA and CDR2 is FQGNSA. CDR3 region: CASSEDVAGGRYGYTF. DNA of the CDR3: TGTGCCAGCAGCGAGGATGTAGCAGGGGGACGGTATGGCTACACCTTC.

CDR3 sequence (DNA): TGTGCCAGCAGCTTAGTAGGAGCGGGGGTCCCGAGGAAGACCCAGTACTTC. Amino acids: CASSLVGAGVPRKTQYF. V and J are TRBV7-2 and TRBJ2-5; 8 bases match TRBD2. V shed 1 base, J shed 6 bases, and the junction held 13 bases outside the gene matches. This CDR3 comprises 17 residues. Germline V lookup: CDR1 SGHTA, CDR2 FQGNSA.

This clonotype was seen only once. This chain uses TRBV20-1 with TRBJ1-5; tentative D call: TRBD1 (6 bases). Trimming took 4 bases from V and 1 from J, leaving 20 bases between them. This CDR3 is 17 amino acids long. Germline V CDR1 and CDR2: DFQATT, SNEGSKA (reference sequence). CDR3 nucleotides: TGCAGTGCTATCACAGCGTTAGGACAGCTCAGCAATCAGCCCCAGCATTTT. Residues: CSAITALGQLSNQPQHF.

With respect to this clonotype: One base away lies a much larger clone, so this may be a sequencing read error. CDR3: CASSLETGAYNEQIF. The CDR3 DNA reads as TGTGCCAGCAGCTTAGAAACAGGGGCCTACAATGAGCAGATCTTC. The chain couples TRBV7-8 to TRBJ2-1; 7 nucleotides agree with TRBD1. This CDR3 spans 15 amino acids. Germline values: CDR1 SGHVS, CDR2 FQNEAQ.

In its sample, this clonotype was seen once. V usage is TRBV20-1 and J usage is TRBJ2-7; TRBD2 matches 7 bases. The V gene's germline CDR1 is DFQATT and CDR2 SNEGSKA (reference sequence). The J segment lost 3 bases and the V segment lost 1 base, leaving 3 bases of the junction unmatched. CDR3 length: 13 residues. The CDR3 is CSARARDYYEQYF. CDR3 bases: TGCAGTGCTAGAGCACGGGACTACTACGAGCAGTACTTC.

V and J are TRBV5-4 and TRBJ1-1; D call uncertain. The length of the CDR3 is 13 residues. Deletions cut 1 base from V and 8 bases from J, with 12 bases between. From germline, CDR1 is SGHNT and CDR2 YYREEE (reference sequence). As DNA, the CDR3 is TGTGCCAGCAGCTTGATCACATCGTCAGAAGCTTTCTTT. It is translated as CASSLITSSEAFF.

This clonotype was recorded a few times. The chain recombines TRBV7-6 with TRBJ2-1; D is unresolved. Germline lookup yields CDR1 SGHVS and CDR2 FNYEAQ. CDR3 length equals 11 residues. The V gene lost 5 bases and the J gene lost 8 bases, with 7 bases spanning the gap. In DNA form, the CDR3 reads TGTGCCAGCAGCAACACGGATGAGCAGTTCTTC. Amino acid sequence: CASSNTDEQFF.

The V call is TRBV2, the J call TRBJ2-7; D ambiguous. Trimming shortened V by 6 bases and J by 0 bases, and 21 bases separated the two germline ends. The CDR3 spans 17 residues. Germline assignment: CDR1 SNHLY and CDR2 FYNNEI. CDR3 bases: TGTGCCAGCAGCACCCCAGTAGTCGGGTCCTCCTCCTACGAGCAGTACTTC. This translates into CASSTPVVGSSSYEQYF.

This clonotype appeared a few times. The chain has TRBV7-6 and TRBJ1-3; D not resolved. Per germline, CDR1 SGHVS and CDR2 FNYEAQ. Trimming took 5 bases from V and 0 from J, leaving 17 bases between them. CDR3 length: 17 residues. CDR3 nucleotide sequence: TGTGCCAGCAGCCCCCCTATCCCAGGACGCTCTGGAAACACCATATATTTT. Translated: CASSPPIPGRSGNTIYF.